What follows is one T cell receptor (beta chain) and its context. This clone was picked up a small number of times. This clone's antigen is unknown. No base qualities exist here, and no much larger clone lies one base off it. The immunoSEQ Assay, a bias-controlled multiplex PCR, was used to amplify TCRbeta CDR3 regions from genomic DNA. On the study's bioinformatics: Within the assay, amplification of reference gene primers was used to estimate how many nucleated cells each sample contained. To quantify the absolute abundance of each unique TCRbeta CDR3 rearrangement, sequence reads were collapsed and filtered. For each sample, productive Simpson clonality was calculated by taking the square root of Simpson's diversity index across productive rearrangements. Held by TCRdb, this immuneACCESS table contains in-frame sequences only and omits some clones. Under half of the omission traces to an unresolved V gene where checked; the cause of the rest is unknown. V and J calls and clone size are as listed in that table; D and trimming were resolved from the DNA. For this sample there are around 310,000 clones; approximately 91% appear just once. The ten largest clones represent approximately 9.4% of the sample.

The data were obtained in a study of blood T cell repertoires in COVID-19 (dated by TCRdb to 2018 to 2020). About the study as a whole: Samples from collaborators originated in the United States, Italy and Spain and spanned both the acute and convalescent phases of COVID-19. The prospective study material was composed of cDNA or gDNA derived from T cells, B-cell-depleted T cells, or PBMCs. Deeply sampled blood TCRbeta repertoires from subjects exposed to, actively infected with, or recovered from COVID-19 were included in the dataset. The repertoires were made available in a free public database intended to serve as a resource for research on the immune response to SARS-CoV-2. Samples came from the ongoing ImmuneRACE study (first 160 participants) plus 1,254 subjects from 6 global collaborators. A de-identified subject ID, COVID-19 status, age in years and sex were almost always included in the sample metadata. Where available, HLA class I and class II types were obtained from metadata supplied by the sample provider rather than from assay-based typing. Overall study results and their limits: Clinical and demographic metadata were provided uncurated, with the amount varying by source and participant.

Enrolling through a virtual design, the prospective study's participants ranged in age from roughly 18 to 90 years and lived across about two dozen United States geographic areas. To assign participants to cohorts, the prospective study relied on clinical history that participants themselves reported in a screening survey and a study questionnaire. For ImmuneRACE Cohort 3, a participant was defined as recovered based on two consecutive negative NP/OP PCR tests, clearance by a healthcare professional, or resolution of symptoms. Mobile phlebotomists in the prospective study collected whole blood, serum and a nasopharyngeal or oropharyngeal swab from every participant. Prospective study participants could optionally give additional blood draws and questionnaires over an approximately 2-month period. Before DNA extraction, prospective study blood samples were shipped either frozen or at room temperature.

The CDR3 goes from the cysteine to the phenylalanine over 14 residues. The only DNA kept is the CDR3, 42 bases in frame from the first base. CDR1 SGHRS and CDR2 YFSETQ are derived from the germline V gene. V is cut by 4 bases and J by 4 bases, and the space between the germline ends is 15 bases. The rearranged segments are TRBV5-1 and TRBJ2-7; possibly the D gene is TRBD2, per 7 matching bases. Sequencing was performed on PBMCs or T cells enriched from blood (not recorded which). The receptor comes from a woman between 40 and 50 years old who had recovered from COVID-19. The CDR3 protein is CASSPGGGQYEQYF. The nucleotide sequence reads as follows: TGCGCCAGCAGCCCGGGCGGGGGCCAATACGAGCAGTACTTC.